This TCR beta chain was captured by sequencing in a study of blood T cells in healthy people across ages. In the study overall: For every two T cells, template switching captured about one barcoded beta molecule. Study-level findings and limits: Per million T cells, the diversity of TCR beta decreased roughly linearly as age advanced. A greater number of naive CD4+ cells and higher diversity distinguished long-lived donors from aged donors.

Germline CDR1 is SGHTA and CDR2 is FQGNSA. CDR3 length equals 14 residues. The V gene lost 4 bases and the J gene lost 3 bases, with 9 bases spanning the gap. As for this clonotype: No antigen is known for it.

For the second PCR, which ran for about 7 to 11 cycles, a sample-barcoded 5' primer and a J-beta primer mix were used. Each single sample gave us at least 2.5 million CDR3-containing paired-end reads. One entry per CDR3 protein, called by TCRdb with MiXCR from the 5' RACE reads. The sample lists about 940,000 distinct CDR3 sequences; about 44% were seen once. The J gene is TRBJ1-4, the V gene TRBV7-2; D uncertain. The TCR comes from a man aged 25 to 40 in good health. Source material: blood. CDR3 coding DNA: TGTGCCAGCAGCTCCGGGATGCCTAATGAAAAACTGTTTTTT. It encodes CASSSGMPNEKLFF.